This T cell receptor beta chain was recovered during a study of long-term antiretroviral therapy in people with HIV (dated 2022 in TCRdb). The study in broad terms: The earliest samples were collected roughly a decade before the 2015 WHO recommendation for immediate ART, at a time when ART was usually postponed until CD4 counts fell. Of the 30 to 35 participants with HIV, about a dozen were female. No cross-contamination during QIAcube processing was seen in test extractions of a monoclonal T-cell line run alongside approximately 36 polyclonal samples. This retrospective serial study examined whether starting ART and sustained HIV suppression were associated with changes in the composition and diversity of the TRB repertoire in peripheral blood. The cohort contributed roughly 190 cryopreserved PBMC samples from 30 adults with confirmed HIV infection, collected serially over a mean of roughly 6 years (range 1-12).

What the research found in general, with its limitations: Because cell numbers in pre-ART samples were limited, unsorted PBMC were profiled instead of sorted CD4+ and CD8+ T cells. The samples span the years 2004 to 2017, and the ART regimens used may be less effective than current regimens. Inferences about post-ART repertoire changes are limited because no data were available on ART adherence, viral resistance or therapy changes. Starting ART was linked to a significant rise in TRB diversity, yet even with long-term ART the diversity remained significantly lower than in transplant donor controls. Owing to limited PBMC availability, only the TCR beta chain was sequenced, without alpha chain pairing. At every time point, the repertoire was dominated by expanded TRB clones first identified before ART initiation, although this dominance fluctuated and, in many PLHIV, declined after ART. CDR3 length ranges in HIV repertoires were narrower than in controls, and network structure suggested an antigen-experienced repertoire with only a slight naive shift after ART.

The immunoSEQ hsTCRB v3.0 assay was used at survey level resolution to sequence the TRB variable region. TRB sequencing targeted a depth of about 35,000-55,000 T-cell genomes per sample. Pooled TRB libraries were sequenced on an Illumina MiSeq with a v3 150-cycle kit. The authors' pipeline ran thus. Repertoire analysis ran in R within a reproducible Nextflow workflow covering QC, data transformation and analysis. LymphoSeq2, an R package for AIRR-Seq data exploration, was used to implement custom analyses. A few samples yielding fewer than 5000 total TRB sequences were excluded, leaving 188 analyzed HIV repertoires. Among the roughly 200 retained HIV repertoires, 55 to 65 were collected before ART initiation and approximately 130 were collected after ART initiation. Each repertoire was downsampled to 5000 TRB nucleotide sequences, and summary statistics were averaged across 100 downsampling iterations. TRB sequences were retained for analysis only if CDR3 regions of at least seven amino acids were present. Two measures captured diversity: a Shannon entropy-derived clonality score and the Gini coefficient. In repertoire networks, the top 5000 CDR3 amino acid sequences were linked whenever an edit distance of one separated two sequences. GLIPH2 predicted antigen specificity groups and MHC restriction for TRB CDR3 amino acid sequences. Known CMV, EBV, HIV or tissue antigen associations were flagged by matching CDR3 amino acid sequences against VDJdb and McPAS-TCR. Pre-ART, post-ART and control groups were compared with Wilcoxon signed-rank tests and Holm-Bonferroni correction. TCRdb holds this immuneACCESS table with in-frame rearrangements only. Some clones are missing; in checked studies, unresolved V genes explain under half, and the rest has no known cause. That table gives V, J and clone size, and the DNA gave D and trimming. This sample comprises around 33,000 clones, around four fifths of them detected only once. The ten largest clonotypes hold 10% to 15% of the sample.

Concerning this clone itself: The antigen it recognizes is unknown. No base qualities exist here, and no much larger clone lies one base off it.

Inclusion was restricted to participants for whom at least one PBMC sample before ART initiation and at least two post-ART samples were available. Treatment was received in the United States of America by all participants with HIV. Cryopreserved samples of about 0.95-11 million PBMC were thawed and washed before DNA extraction. At the time of the earliest PBMC sample for each participant with HIV, ages ranged from about 20 to 54 years. PBMC samples were contributed by each participant from 1-4 timepoints before ART initiation and 2-8 timepoints after ART initiation, with a median of 7 samples. For every participant, serial HIV viral load, CD4+ T-cell count, ART history and demographic data were obtained. Genomic DNA was extracted from unsorted PBMC with a Qiagen kit on a QIAcube, processed in batches of 12 samples. After removal of 7 bases from V and 7 bases from J, the junction retains 9 bases not matched to a gene. The CDR3 goes from the cysteine to the phenylalanine over 13 residues. Just the 39-base CDR3 DNA is kept, in frame starting at base 1. CDR1 and CDR2 are drawn from the germline V gene: SNHLY, FYNNEI.

The origin of this receptor is a young man with HIV. The chain is made from TRBV2 and TRBJ1-2, with 7 bases aligning to TRBD1. The sample consisted of unsorted PBMCs, taken 0.3 years after starting antiretroviral therapy. CDR3 sequence: CASTGPDRIGYTF. The nucleotide sequence is given as TGTGCCAGCACCGGACCGGACAGGATTGGCTACACCTTC.